The rows below give T cell receptor beta chains drawn from one sample of a study of regulatory T cells in long-lasting Graves disease. In TCRdb, the multiplex PCR reads were re-called with MiXCR into one record per CDR3 protein. In the table there are fewer than 550,000 distinct CDR3 sequences, 15% to 20% of which are singletons. The same sample was also used in a study of T cells in Graves' hyperthyroidism and ophthalmopathy.

This specimen consisted of peripheral blood mononuclear cells (PBMCs), obtained at new diagnosis, from a patient treated with antithyroid drugs. The source is a woman aged 35-60 years with Graves disease. Each CDR3 is given with its conserved first and last residue. D genes are given only for firm matches. Clone size, where shown, is once, few, many, or a class for clones that have expanded.

j_call	clone_size	v_call	d_call	cdr3_nt	cdr3_aa
TRBJ2-1	.	TRBV19	.	TGTGCCAGTAGTATCCAGGGGTCCAACAATGAGCAGTTCTTC	CASSIQGSNNEQFF
TRBJ1-2	once	TRBV12-3/TRBV12-4	.	TGTGCCAGCAGTTTAGGGGGGGGGGCTCCTCCCCATGGCTACACCTTC	CASSLGGGAPPHGYTF
TRBJ1-6	.	TRBV7-9	TRBD1	TGTGCCAGCAGCGATAACAGGGGAAACTCACCCCTCCACTTT	CASSDNRGNSPLHF
TRBJ1-1	.	TRBV4-1	.	TGCGCCAGCAGCCCCCCCAGGAGCGGGAACGCTGAAGCTTTCTTT	CASSPPRSGNAEAFF
TRBJ1-3	many	TRBV30	.	TGTGCCTGGAGTGGCAGTGGAAACACCATATATTTT	CAWSGSGNTIYF
TRBJ2-5	few	TRBV20-1	TRBD1	TGCAGTCCCCGGACAGGGGTCGGGGAGACCCAGTACTTC	CSPRTGVGETQYF
TRBJ2-1	many	TRBV7-9	.	TGTGCCAGCAGCCTCGGTCAAAATGAGCAGTTCTTC	CASSLGQNEQFF
TRBJ2-7	.	TRBV7-9	.	TGTGCCAGCAGCCAGCCCGGGGCCGACTACGAGCAGTACTTC	CASSQPGADYEQYF
TRBJ2-1	.	TRBV20-1	TRBD2	TGCAGTGCTCCACTAGCGGGGGGGCGCAATGAGCAGTTCTTC	CSAPLAGGRNEQFF
TRBJ2-3	many	TRBV2	.	TGTGCCAGCAGTGAAGGGTGGCAGCGCACAGATACGCAGTATTTT	CASSEGWQRTDTQYF
TRBJ2-3	.	TRBV4-1	.	TGCGCCAGCAGCCAAGATGGGGAGTACACAGATACGCAGTATTTT	CASSQDGEYTDTQYF
TRBJ2-1	many	TRBV6-2/TRBV6-3	.	TGTGCCAGCAGTTACTCGAAGACGGTTGAGCAGTTCTTC	CASSYSKTVEQFF
TRBJ2-3	many	TRBV7-2	TRBD2	TGTGCCAGCAGCTTGAGGGCTAGCGGTGGAGATACGCAGTATTTT	CASSLRASGGDTQYF
TRBJ1-6	.	TRBV6-5	.	TGTGCCAGCAGTTACTCGCAGCCCTATAATTCACCCCTCCACTTT	CASSYSQPYNSPLHF
TRBJ1-6	.	TRBV6-9	TRBD1	TGTGCCAGCAGTTATCCCCGACAGGGAAAGTACGAGAACTCACCCCTCCACTTT	CASSYPRQGKYENSPLHF
TRBJ1-1	many	TRBV2	.	TGTGCCAGCAGTGTGGTGGGATACACTGAAGCTTTCTTT	CASSVVGYTEAFF
TRBJ1-2	many	TRBV7-9	TRBD1	TGTGCCAGCAGCGGTGGGACAGTCTATGGCTACACCTTC	CASSGGTVYGYTF
TRBJ2-7	.	TRBV7-2	.	TGTGCCAGCAGCCACACCGAAAGCCCAGGTCTTGGGCAGTACTTC	CASSHTESPGLGQYF
TRBJ1-2	.	TRBV20-1	TRBD1	TGCAGTGCCTGGGACAGTTCTTATGGCTACACCTTC	CSAWDSSYGYTF
TRBJ2-2	many	TRBV7-6	TRBD1	TGTGCCAGCAGCTTAGCGAGGACAGGGTCCACCGGGGAGCTGTTTTTT	CASSLARTGSTGELFF
TRBJ2-7	many	TRBV5-1	.	TGCGCCAGCAGCTTGGGGGCCAACTACGAGCAGTACTTC	CASSLGANYEQYF
TRBJ1-6	.	TRBV6-7	TRBD1	TGTGCCAGCATCCCCGGACAGGGGGCGCTAGGATCTAATTCACCCCTCCACTTT	CASIPGQGALGSNSPLHF
TRBJ1-1	.	TRBV5-1	.	TGTGCCAGCAGCTCCCTCCCGGGGGCGAACACTGAAGCTTTCTTT	CASSSLPGANTEAFF
TRBJ2-3	many	TRBV5-1	TRBD2	TGCGCCAGCAGCTTTGGGCCCTCTAGCGGGGTCCCAGATACGCAGTATTTT	CASSFGPSSGVPDTQYF
TRBJ1-4	many	TRBV12-3/TRBV12-4	.	TGTGCCAGCAGTTTACGGGGGGTAGAGGAAAAACTGTTTTTT	CASSLRGVEEKLFF
TRBJ1-2	many	TRBV2	.	TGTGCCAGCAGTGAAGATATTAACTATGGCTACACCTTC	CASSEDINYGYTF
TRBJ2-7	few	TRBV19	.	TGTGCCAGTAGTGTAAAGAGAGGGTCCCCCGGGCGTTACGAGCAGTACTTC	CASSVKRGSPGRYEQYF
TRBJ2-1	.	TRBV19	.	TGTGCCAGTAGTCCCCGGGTACCCTCCGTGACGAATGAGCAGTTCTTC	CASSPRVPSVTNEQFF
TRBJ2-3	few	TRBV6-5	.	TGTGCCAGCAGTTACGCTGCCGGTGACACAGATACGCAGTATTTT	CASSYAAGDTDTQYF
TRBJ1-5	many	TRBV7-2	TRBD1	TGTGCCAGCAGCCTGAGGACAGGCTCAAGCAATCAGCCCCAGCATTTT	CASSLRTGSSNQPQHF
TRBJ2-3	.	TRBV28	TRBD2	TGTGCCAGCAGCCGACTAGCGGGGGGCACTAGCACAGATACGCAGTATTTT	CASSRLAGGTSTDTQYF
TRBJ1-5	many	TRBV19	TRBD1	TGTGCCAGTAGGAAACCGGGACAGGGCCATCAGCCCCAGCATTTT	CASRKPGQGHQPQHF
TRBJ1-5	few	TRBV6-4	.	TGTGCCAGCAGTGAAATGGGAGGGAGCAATCAGCCCCAGCATTTT	CASSEMGGSNQPQHF
TRBJ1-2	many	TRBV29-1	.	TGCAGCGTTGAAGGTGGCAGGGGAATCTATGGCTACACCTTC	CSVEGGRGIYGYTF
TRBJ1-5	.	TRBV9	.	TGTGCCAGCAGCCCCGAACTTTACAATCAGCCCCAGCATTTT	CASSPELYNQPQHF
TRBJ1-1	few	TRBV11-1	.	TGTGCCAGCAGCCCCCCCAGATTTGGTGAAGCTTTCTTT	CASSPPRFGEAFF
TRBJ1-6	.	TRBV19	.	TGTGCCAGTAGGACCCCCCGGGAGGGGGGGCGAAATAATTCACCCCTCCACTTT	CASRTPREGGRNNSPLHF
TRBJ2-2	.	TRBV12-3/TRBV12-4	.	TGTGCCAGCAGTTTAATGCCAGGGCCGACCAGGGAGCTGTTTTTT	CASSLMPGPTRELFF
TRBJ2-1	.	TRBV20-1	TRBD2	TGCAGTGCTAGCCTTGTACTAGCGGGGGGGACAAGAGAGCAGTTCTTC	CSASLVLAGGTREQFF
TRBJ1-1	many	TRBV7-9	.	TGTGCCAGCAGCTTAGTTCAACTTGAAGCTTTCTTT	CASSLVQLEAFF
TRBJ2-1	.	TRBV7-9	.	TGTGCCAGCAGCTTTGAACTTGACAATGAGCAGTTCTTC	CASSFELDNEQFF
TRBJ2-1	few	TRBV12-3/TRBV12-4	TRBD2	TGTGCCAGCAGCACTATCCGACTAGCGGGTAAGGATTACAATGAGCAGTTCTTC	CASSTIRLAGKDYNEQFF
TRBJ2-7	.	TRBV29-1	.	TGCAGCGTTGGGGCAGTTGGGGAGCAGTACTTC	CSVGAVGEQYF
TRBJ2-3	many	TRBV5-5	TRBD1	TGTGCCAGCAGCTTGGAACAGGGGAGAGATACGCAGTATTTT	CASSLEQGRDTQYF
TRBJ1-6	many	TRBV27	.	TGTGCCAGCCGGGTGGACGGGTATAATTCACCCCTCCACTTT	CASRVDGYNSPLHF
TRBJ2-3	.	TRBV5-1	.	TGCGCCAGCAGCTTTGGTAGGCACCTTAGCACAGATACGCAGTATTTT	CASSFGRHLSTDTQYF
TRBJ1-2	.	TRBV29-1	.	TGCAGCGTTGAGGGGGCCGGCCTCTATGGCTACACCTTC	CSVEGAGLYGYTF
TRBJ1-1	many	TRBV12-3/TRBV12-4	TRBD1	TGTGCCAGCAGTTCCGGGACAGGGGTTTGGACTGAAGCTTTCTTT	CASSSGTGVWTEAFF
TRBJ1-5	many	TRBV6-5	TRBD1	TGTGCCAGCAGTTACAAACCACAGGGGATGAGCAATCAGCCCCAGCATTTT	CASSYKPQGMSNQPQHF
TRBJ1-5	.	TRBV5-6	.	TGTGCCAGCAGCTATGGACCTAGTGCCTGGGGGAATCAGCCCCAGCATTTT	CASSYGPSAWGNQPQHF
TRBJ1-6	.	TRBV12-3/TRBV12-4	.	TGTGCCAGCGACCGAGGTCCCGATAATTCACCCCTCCACTTT	CASDRGPDNSPLHF
TRBJ2-7	.	TRBV12-3/TRBV12-4	TRBD1	TGTGCCAGCAGTCCCCCGAATTGGCGAACGGGACAGGGGGACTACGAGCAGTACTTC	CASSPPNWRTGQGDYEQYF
TRBJ1-5	many	TRBV18	TRBD1	TGTGCCAGCTCACCATTGGGACAGGGGCTTGGTCAGCCCCAGCATTTT	CASSPLGQGLGQPQHF
TRBJ2-5	many	TRBV20-1	.	TGCAGTGCTAGTTCAGAGACCCAGTACTTC	CSASSETQYF